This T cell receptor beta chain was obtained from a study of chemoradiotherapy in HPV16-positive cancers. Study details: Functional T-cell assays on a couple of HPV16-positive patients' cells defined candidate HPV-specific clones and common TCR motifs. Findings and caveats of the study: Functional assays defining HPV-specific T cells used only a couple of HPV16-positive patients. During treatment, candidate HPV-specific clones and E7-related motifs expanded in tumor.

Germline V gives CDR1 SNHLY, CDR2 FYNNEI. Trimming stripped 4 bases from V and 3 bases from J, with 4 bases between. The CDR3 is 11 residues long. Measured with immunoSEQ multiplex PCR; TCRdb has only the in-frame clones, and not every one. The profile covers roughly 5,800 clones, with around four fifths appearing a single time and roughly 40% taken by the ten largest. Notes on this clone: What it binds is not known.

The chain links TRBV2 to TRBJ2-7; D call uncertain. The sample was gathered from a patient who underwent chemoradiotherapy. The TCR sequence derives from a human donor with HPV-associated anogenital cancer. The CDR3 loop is CASSVVYEQYV. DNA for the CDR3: TGTGCCAGCAGTGTGGTCTACGAGCAGTACGTC.